This T cell receptor (beta chain) was identified in a study of cytomegalovirus exposure and HLA in healthy donors (dated by TCRdb to between 2016 and 2019). A note on the overall study: An earlier analysis of several hundred of the donors reported about 250 Gb of sequence data and around 120 million unique TCR beta sequences from about 179 million T cells. Donor age, sex, ethnicity and CMV serostatus were collected together with the repertoire data. Both class I and class II loci were covered by HLA typing, at four-digit resolution. A later analysis re-analyzed previously published TCR beta repertoires from approximately 670 donors and added high-resolution HLA genotyping to study TCR occurrence patterns. On average, around 230,000 unique TCR beta nucleotide sequences were sequenced per donor among a few hundred genotyped donors of the cohort, with 15% to 20% of those sequences being non-productive. Using immunosequencing, the study profiled T cell repertoires from some 670 subjects and related those repertoires to cytomegalovirus serostatus. The genetic ancestry cluster associated with self-reported Caucasian donors included about 84% of the 300 to 400 genotyped donors. Besides the first cohort of 666 subjects, a separate validation cohort made up of 120 or so different subjects was used. The study aimed to test whether cataloging public T cell receptors could reveal signatures of past pathogen exposure. Genome-wide SNP genotypes for about 60% of the roughly 700 donors were used in a later genetic analysis, which treated that subset as a discovery cohort. All discovery cohort repertoires had been generated using a single sequencing platform. Rather than drawing on any new phenotypic data, the later analysis identified candidate immune exposures from TCR beta sequences and the way those sequences occurred across donors. Typing coverage differed by locus: A, B, C, DRB1 and DQB1 were typed in roughly 620-630 donors, DQA1 in roughly 510, DPA1 in roughly 590, and DPB1 in roughly 450. High-throughput TCR immunosequencing, statistical association of individual TCRs with disease status, and machine learning were combined to predict cytomegalovirus infection status. An early release covering approximately 600 HLA-typed donors comprised approximately 300 gigabases of sequencing data and around 86 million unique TCR sequences. Four to six DR-DQ haplotypes were handled as single units for association and clustering, since linkage in the cohort was strong. To decide whether each TCR beta V gene segment behaved as functional or pseudogenic, an earlier analysis of approximately 620 of the donors relied on high-throughput TCR beta sequencing. Broader findings and caveats from the paper: Only TCR beta chains were sequenced in this cohort, and the absence of alpha or paired-chain data limited detectable features. In a later analysis, HLA-associated TCR beta chains showed more clonal expansion and lower generation probabilities than non-associated chains that were equally common. In an earlier analysis of approximately 590 of the donors, most TCR beta V segments appeared in productive rearrangements about 87% or about 30% of the time, broadly matching IMGT annotations. Compared with the approximately 700-donor mean, donors in an Asian-associated ancestry cluster had fewer N-insertions in productive TCRs, according to a later genetic analysis. Because the 87-base-pair reads could not distinguish some IMGT-functional V segments, including TRBV6-2 and TRBV6-3, those segments were excluded. In a later genetic analysis, a missense DCLRE1C variant was associated with V-gene and J-gene trimming of TCR beta chains, and the association was replicated in an independent cohort. Specific HLA alleles were associated with some 15,000 TCR beta sequences at a false discovery rate of 0.05 in a later analysis. When HLA alleles, especially DR and DQ, strongly co-occurred, attributing TCR associations to individual alleles was difficult. The study listed 150 to 200 TCR beta chains as associated with cytomegalovirus. A few of the identified cytomegalovirus-associated TCR beta chains were confirmed in vitro to be specific for cytomegalovirus antigens. Presence/absence analyses assumed roughly uniform sequencing depth across donors, an assumption that may not hold. According to a later analysis, parvovirus B19, influenza, CMV and Epstein-Barr virus appeared linked to several top co-occurrence clusters. The earlier analysis of about 600 of the donors excluded some 16 rarely observed V segments, including chromosome 9 orphons, because counts were too low. In a later analysis, TCR association rates were found to vary across HLA loci, with the most associated TCRs seen for DRB1 alleles and the fewest for HLA-C alleles. A further reported finding was that TCR beta sequences accurately predicted the HLA-A and HLA-B alleles for most subjects in the first cohort. The authors suggested that the approach could potentially be generalized to other disease states and immunological phenotypes. The sequencing pipeline was judged likely to have produced a cluster of highly shared sequence variants as a technical artifact. Across donors, most TCR sequences were observed very rarely, whereas some public TCRs were present in many individuals. CMV serostatus was the only immune exposure information available for the cohort. The classifier was reported to diagnose cytomegalovirus status with high specificity and sensitivity in both the original and validation cohorts. Linkage disequilibrium might explain the correlated functional status among segregating V segments, but an unknown experimental factor could not be excluded. According to a later analysis, most CMV-associated TCR beta chains appeared to be HLA-restricted, and the HLA associations seemed to be driven largely by CMV exposure. Because HLA typing was missing for some donors at each locus, association tests included only the typed subset.

In total, roughly 670 healthy bone marrow donors made up the cohort. Cohort members were all nominally healthy when sampled, although unrecorded immune exposures were likely present. The donor was CMV seropositive and was included in the group of approximately 300 seropositive cohort members. A peripheral blood sample was provided by each donor, and peripheral blood mononuclear cells were used for TCR beta sequencing. Genomic DNA was extracted from the blood cell samples with the Qiagen DNeasy Blood Extraction Kit. A word on this clone: Its antigen has not been determined. The input lacks base qualities; no much larger clone sits a single base away.

Receptor amplification or capture employed the immunoSEQ multiplex PCR assay. For the multiplex PCR, a mixture combining 60 forward primers for TCR Vbeta segments and 13 reverse primers for TCR Jbeta segments was used. The CDR3 region of rearranged TCR beta genes was amplified from genomic DNA by a multiplex PCR assay. Amplified TCR beta libraries were sequenced as 87-base-pair reads on the Illumina HiSeq System. The authors' analysis ran thus. In a later analysis, tens of millions of unique TCR beta chains were counted across the 690 or so repertoires, and around 11 million of these chains were shared by at least two donors. Raw reads were error-corrected and collapsed into unique sequences with a nearest-neighbor algorithm that merged closely related sequences to remove PCR and sequencing errors. V, D and J gene segments were assigned by aligning CDR3 sequences to IMGT reference sequences. Each retained sequence needed at least a six-nucleotide match to both a V gene segment and a J gene segment. A rearrangement counted as productive if the CDR3 had no stop codons and remained in frame with V and J, and every other rearrangement counted as non-productive. Following IMGT convention, CDR3 was defined as the stretch from the second conserved V-encoded cysteine up to the conserved J-encoded phenylalanine. Sequences without an unambiguous match to a single V gene segment were excluded from the earlier analysis of a few hundred of the donors. An earlier analysis of 587 of the donors classified V segments as functional when productive rearrangements were above 56.7% and as segregating when the standard deviation between donors was above 5%. A statistical classification framework was built for diagnosing cytomegalovirus status from the catalog of TCR beta chain sequences. In a later analysis, V and J genes were assigned by comparing TCR nucleotide sequences against IMGT/GENE-DB human TR gene sequences. A later analysis assigned CDR3 sequences and most-parsimonious VDJ recombination scenarios with the TCRdist pipeline. In a later analysis, each TCR beta chain was defined by its CDR3 amino acid sequence together with its V-gene family, and reads without a unique V-gene family were excluded. In a later analysis, 500 to 700 highly shared, low-generation-probability nucleotide sequences were removed to address suspected cross-contamination and a sequencing artifact. In a later analysis, a clonal expansion index for each public chain was calculated from normalized within-repertoire ranks of inferred template counts. A later analysis computed generation probabilities with a VDJ recombination model fitted to out-of-frame rearrangements, and checked the results against IGoR. A later analysis scored TCR-TCR, TCR-HLA and TCR-CMV co-occurrence with hypergeometric tests, applying a repertoire-size bias correction to TCR pairs. In a later analysis, false discovery rates were estimated by permuting HLA or CMV assignments 20 times. In a later analysis, co-occurring TCRs were grouped with DBSCAN, and TCRdist sequence similarity was added when clustering was performed within HLA-allele-positive subsets. Co-occurrence clustering excluded repertoires with fewer than 30,000 or more than 120,000 public chains, plus five with anomalous nucleotide sharing. In TCRdb, the immuneACCESS table is reduced to in-frame sequences with V and J assigned. These tables do not hold every clone; where another copy was compared, an unresolved V gene accounts for under half, and the others remain unexplained. V and J calls and clone size come straight from that table; D and trimming were deduced from the DNA. The sample table records 180,000 or so clones; 80% to 90% of these occur just once. The top ten clones comprise about a tenth of the sample.

The germline V gene (reference sequence) supplies CDR1 LNHDA and CDR2 SQIVND. The CDR3 covers 17 residues, taking in both the cysteine and the phenylalanine. The DNA shown is the 51-base CDR3, in frame from base 1. The V end gives up 7 bases and the J end 6 bases, leaving 17 bases in the junction not matched to a gene. Sequencing was carried out using PBMCs. Recombination joined TRBV19 with TRBJ2-3, and 9 bases in between align with TRBD2. The sequence came from a man between 18 and 29 years old in good health and CMV-seropositive. The DNA sequence follows: TGTGCCAGTACCCCGGGGGCGCGGGGGGGCGATTTGGATACGCAGTATTTT. Translated, it gives CASTPGARGGDLDTQYF.